The T cell receptor (beta chain) described here comes from a study of T cell responses to AZD1222 COVID-19 vaccine. The CDR3 extends over 14 amino acids. Germline-derived CDR1 and CDR2 are SGHNT and YENEEA. J gave up 4 bases and V 8 bases, and 3 bases lay outside the gene matches. Profiled with immunoSEQ multiplex PCR; TCRdb holds only in-frame clones, not every one. The sample yields about 110,000 clones, 80% to 95% seen once. This rearrangement joins TRBV11-3 to TRBJ1-6; 9 positions agree with TRBD1. The specimen comprised peripheral blood, sampled 28 days after the second AZD1222 dose. The origin of this receptor is an adult who received the AZD1222 COVID-19 vaccine. The CDR3 coding sequence is TGTGCCAGCCGGACAGGGGATTATAATTCACCCCTCCACTTT. It translates to CASRTGDYNSPLHF.